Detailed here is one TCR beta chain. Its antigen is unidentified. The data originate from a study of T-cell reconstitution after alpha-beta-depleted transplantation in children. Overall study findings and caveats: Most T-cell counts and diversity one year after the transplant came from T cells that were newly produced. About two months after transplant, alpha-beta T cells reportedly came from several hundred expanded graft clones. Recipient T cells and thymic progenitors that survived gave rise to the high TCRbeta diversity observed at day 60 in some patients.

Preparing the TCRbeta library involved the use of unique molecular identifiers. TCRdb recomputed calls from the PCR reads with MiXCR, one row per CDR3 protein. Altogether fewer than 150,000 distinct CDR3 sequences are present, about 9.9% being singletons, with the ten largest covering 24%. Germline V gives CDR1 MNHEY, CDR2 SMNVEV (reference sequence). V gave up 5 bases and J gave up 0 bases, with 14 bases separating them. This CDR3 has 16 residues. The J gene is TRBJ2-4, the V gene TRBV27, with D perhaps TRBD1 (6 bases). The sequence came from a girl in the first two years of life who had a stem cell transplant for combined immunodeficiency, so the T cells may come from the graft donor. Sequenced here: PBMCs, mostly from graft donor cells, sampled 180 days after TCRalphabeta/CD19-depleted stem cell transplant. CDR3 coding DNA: TGTGCCAGCAGTCTCGGACAGCGGTTAGCCAAAAACATTCAGTACTTC. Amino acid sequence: CASSLGQRLAKNIQYF.